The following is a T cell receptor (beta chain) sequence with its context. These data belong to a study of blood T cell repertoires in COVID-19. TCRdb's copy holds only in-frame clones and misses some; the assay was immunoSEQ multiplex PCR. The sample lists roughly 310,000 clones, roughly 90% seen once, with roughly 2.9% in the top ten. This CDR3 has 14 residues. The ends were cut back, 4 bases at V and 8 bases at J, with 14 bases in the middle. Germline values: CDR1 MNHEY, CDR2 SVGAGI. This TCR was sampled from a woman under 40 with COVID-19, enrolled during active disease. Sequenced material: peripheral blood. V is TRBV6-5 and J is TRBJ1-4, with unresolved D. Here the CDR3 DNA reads TGTGCCAGCAGTTTGGACCTCCCGGGGGAAAAACTGTTTTTT. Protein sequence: CASSLDLPGEKLFF.